The 27 T cell receptor beta chains listed next were all sequenced from one sample in a study of blood T cell repertoires in COVID-19. Method: immunoSEQ multiplex PCR; TCRdb's copy keeps in-frame clones and lacks some. The sample includes about 63,000 clones, 65% to 85% seen only once; the top ten take approximately 3.5%. The sequencing sample was made of PBMCs or T cells enriched from blood (not recorded which). These TCRs come from a middle-aged woman with acute COVID-19.

This chain connects TRBV7-3 to TRBJ2-1; 9 bases align to TRBD2. With V trimmed by 5 bases and J by 8 bases, 4 bases remained unmatched. CDR1 SGHTA and CDR2 FQGTGA come from the germline V gene. The CDR3 consists of 13 residues. CDR3 sequence (DNA): TGTGCCAGCAGCGAAGGGACTAGCTATGAGCAGTTCTTC. Protein product: CASSEGTSYEQFF.

The rearrangement links TRBV7-8 to TRBJ1-1; a weak D match, TRBD1 (6 bases). This CDR3 contains 14 residues. From germline, CDR1 is SGHVS and CDR2 FQNEAQ. V was cut by 8 bases and J by 1 base, with 14 bases left in between. CDR3 bases: TGTGCCAGCGACCCGGGACAACCGAACACTGAAGCTTTCTTT. Its translation: CASDPGQPNTEAFF.

V usage is TRBV19 and J usage is TRBJ2-6; 7 bases are shared with TRBD1. The CDR3 is 20 amino acids. Losses at the gene ends were 4 bases for V and 4 bases for J; bases not matched to a gene: 19. The germline CDR1 and CDR2 sequences are LNHDA and SQIVND (reference sequence). The CDR3 is CASSTPGGSPSLAGANVLTF. CDR3 coding DNA: TGTGCCAGTAGTACCCCAGGGGGATCCCCTTCCCTCGCCGGGGCCAACGTCCTGACTTTC.

The rearrangement uses TRBV15 and TRBJ2-7; D might be TRBD2 (5 bases). Germline V gene data show CDR1 as LNHNV and CDR2 as YYDKDF (reference sequence). This CDR3 region has 16 residues. V shed 1 base and J shed 5 bases, with 18 bases lying between them. CDR3 sequence: CATSRGRDYRTHEQYV. DNA for the CDR3: TGTGCCACCAGCAGAGGCCGGGATTACCGAACCCACGAGCAGTACGTC.

The chain couples TRBV7-5 to TRBJ2-3; TRBD1, the D gene given by the table, was not confirmed from the DNA. TRBV7-5 represents a pseudogene. This CDR3 has 15 residues. CDR3 sequence (DNA): TGTGTCAGAAGCGGCAGGGACAGGGGCCCAGATACGCAGTATTTT. Translated: CVRSGRDRGPDTQYF.

This clone was observed a few times. The chain is built from TRBV11-2 and TRBJ1-1, with D perhaps TRBD1 (6 bases). CDR3 length: 16 amino acids. Trimming removed 4 bases at V and 1 base at J, with 16 bases between. Germline V gives CDR1 SGHAT, CDR2 FQNNGV. The CDR3 coding sequence is TGTGCCAGCAGCTCGCCGAATGCAGGGGCGAACACTGAAGCTTTCTTT. It encodes CASSSPNAGANTEAFF.

The chain links TRBV5-6 to TRBJ1-3, with TRBD1 as a possible D gene (6 bases). Trimming removed 4 bases from V and 0 bases from J, with 11 bases in between. The CDR3 contains 15 residues. CDR1 SGHDT and CDR2 YYEEEE come from the germline V gene. CDR3 sequence (DNA): TGTGCCAGCAGCGAACGGACAGCCTCTGGAAACACCATATATTTT. Amino acids: CASSERTASGNTIYF.

The chain recombines TRBV29-1 with TRBJ2-3; D is unresolved. Between the trimmed V and J ends, which lost 3 bases and 0 bases, there was a span of 7 bases. Germline V gene sequence: CDR1 SQVTM, CDR2 ANQGSEA. The CDR3 has 13 residues. DNA for the CDR3: TGCAGCGTTGATTCCTCTAGCACAGATACGCAGTATTTT. It translates to CSVDSSSTDTQYF.

The rearrangement links TRBV28 to TRBJ1-1, with 7 bases aligning to TRBD1. V dropped 4 bases and J dropped 5; count of bases not matched to a gene: 10. Germline V lookup: CDR1 MDHEN, CDR2 SYDVKM. The CDR3 totals 15 residues. The CDR3 is CASSWGWDRGTEAFF. The DNA for the CDR3 is TGTGCCAGCAGTTGGGGATGGGACAGAGGGACTGAAGCTTTCTTT. Supplemented by reference TRBV28 and TRBJ1-1, the full variable domain reads DVKVTQSSRYLVKRTGEKVFLECVQDMDHENMFWYRQDPGLGLRLIYFSYDVKMKEKGDIPEGYSVSREKKERFSLILESASTNQTSMYLCASSWGWDRGTEAFFGQGTRLTVV.

The chain is built from TRBV28 and TRBJ1-5; tentative D call: TRBD1 (6 bases). The germline CDR1 and CDR2 sequences are MDHEN and SYDVKM. The CDR3 is 15 residues long. With 2 bases removed from V and 3 bases from J, the gap between germline ends came to 11 bases. The chain's CDR3 is CASSLRGGNNQPQHF. In DNA form, the CDR3 reads TGTGCCAGCAGTTTACGAGGGGGTAACAATCAGCCCCAGCATTTT.

The chain is built from TRBV4-2 and TRBJ2-5, with 10 bases identical to TRBD1. Trimming cost V 4 bases and J 5 bases; bases outside gene matches: 16. The CDR3 length is 18 residues. The germline V gene encodes CDR1 LGHNA and CDR2 YNFKEQ. In nucleotides, the CDR3 is TGTGCCAGCAGCCTCCGGGAATCCGGGACAGGGGAGAGGGAGACCCAGTACTTC. Translation: CASSLRESGTGERETQYF.

This sequence joins TRBV24-1 and TRBJ2-7; 10 nucleotides match TRBD1. Looked up from germline, CDR1 is KGHDR and CDR2 is SFDVKD. The length of the CDR3 is 12 residues. V dropped 9 bases and J dropped 6; count of bases not matched to a gene: 4. The CDR3 is CATGGQGPEQYF. CDR3 DNA sequence: TGTGCCACCGGGGGACAGGGGCCCGAGCAGTACTTC.

This clone has a single count. The chain uses TRBV27 and TRBJ1-5; D unresolved. V lost 5 bases and J lost 1, with 12 bases in between. The CDR3 has 15 amino acids. CDR1 MNHEY and CDR2 SMNVEV come from the germline V gene (reference sequence). CDR3 loop: CASSGSGLSNQPQHF. For the CDR3, the DNA is TGTGCCAGCAGTGGTTCAGGTTTGAGCAATCAGCCCCAGCATTTT.

J is TRBJ2-1 and V is TRBV6-5; TRBD1 might be the D (5 bases). In germline, CDR1 is MNHEY, CDR2 SVGAGI. This CDR3 is built from 14 residues. Trimming stripped 3 bases from V and 3 bases from J, with 9 bases between. The CDR3, as DNA: TGTGCCAGCAGTTATGGGGCAGTCTACAATGAGCAGTTCTTC. Translated: CASSYGAVYNEQFF.

This clone was recorded a few times. The chain couples TRBV18 to TRBJ2-7; 9 bases line up with TRBD1. Germline CDR1 KGHSH, CDR2 LQKENI. Losses at the gene ends were 6 bases for V and 6 bases for J; bases not matched to a gene: 6. The CDR3 length is 13 residues. CDR3 DNA sequence: TGTGCCAGCTCTCCCGGACAGGGGCTCGAGCAGTACTTC. Protein sequence: CASSPGQGLEQYF.

This clone has just a few counts. This rearrangement joins TRBV3-1 (or the pseudogene TRBV3-2) to TRBJ1-1; D gene ambiguous. This CDR3 has 12 amino acids. The germline V gene encodes CDR1 LGHDT and CDR2 YNNKEL (reference sequence). The V end was cut by 2 bases, the J end by 3 bases, with 4 bases between. The CDR3 nucleotides read TGTGCCAGCAGCCAACAGGACACTGAAGCTTTCTTT. This sequence encodes CASSQQDTEAFF.

The chain uses TRBV25-1 and TRBJ2-7; tentatively, D is TRBD1 (5 bases). This CDR3 contains 12 residues. Germline-derived CDR1 and CDR2 are MGHDK and SYGVNS. Trimming removed 5 bases from V and 2 bases from J, with 7 bases in between. CDR3: CASSRTPYEQYF. In DNA form, the CDR3 reads TGTGCCAGCAGTCGGACACCCTACGAGCAGTACTTC.

The chain is built from TRBV9 and TRBJ2-2, with 10 nucleotides matching TRBD2. The length of the CDR3 is 16 residues. Trimming removed 1 base from V and 5 bases from J; junction bases left unmatched: 5. Germline assignment: CDR1 SGDLS and CDR2 YYNGEE. The CDR3 spells CASSVSGRARTGELFF. The CDR3 bases are TGTGCCAGCAGCGTAAGCGGGAGGGCCAGGACCGGGGAGCTGTTTTTT.

The J gene is TRBJ1-4, the V gene TRBV28; 7 nucleotides align to TRBD1. Germline V CDR1 and CDR2: MDHEN, SYDVKM. The length of the CDR3 is 15 residues. The V gene end was trimmed by 6 bases and the J gene end by 2 bases; junction bases not matched to a gene: 6. The CDR3 DNA is TGTGCCAGCAGACAAAGGGGGCCCACTAATGAAAAACTGTTTTTT. Translated, it gives CASRQRGPTNEKLFF.

This sequence joins TRBV4-1 and TRBJ2-5, with TRBD2 identical over 9 bases. There are 14 residues in the CDR3. V was pared by 4 bases and J by 1 base, with 1 base of the junction left unmatched. Germline values: CDR1 MGHRA, CDR2 YSYEKL. The CDR3 loop is CASSLSGGQETQYF. The CDR3 DNA sequence: TGCGCCAGCAGCCTTAGCGGGGGCCAAGAGACCCAGTACTTC.

This chain links TRBV2 with TRBJ2-5; perhaps TRBD2 as D (6 bases). Germline CDR1 SNHLY, CDR2 FYNNEI. V was cut by 6 bases and J by 3 bases, with 17 bases left in between. This CDR3 has 15 amino acids. The CDR3 reads CASRVEERREETQYF. CDR3 bases: TGTGCCAGCAGGGTGGAGGAGCGGAGGGAAGAGACCCAGTACTTC.

The J gene is TRBJ1-1, the V gene TRBV6-5; tentative D call: TRBD1 (5 bases). The CDR3 runs 13 residues. The V and J ends lost 4 bases and 1 base respectively, with 7 bases between them. The germline V gene encodes CDR1 MNHEY and CDR2 SVGAGI. CDR3 sequence reads: CASSLGANTEAFF. The CDR3 DNA sequence: TGTGCCAGCAGTTTAGGGGCGAACACTGAAGCTTTCTTT.

The chain links TRBV5-6 to TRBJ1-2; D perhaps matches TRBD1 (5 bases). The CDR3 totals 14 residues. Germline loops: CDR1 SGHDT, CDR2 YYEEEE. V lost 4 bases to trimming and J lost 5 bases, with 15 bases between them. CDR3 amino acids: CASSTQTVEYGYTF. DNA for the CDR3: TGTGCCAGCAGCACCCAGACAGTAGAATATGGCTACACCTTC.

DNA of the CDR3: TGTGCCAGCTCGTGGGACAATTGGGCCGAGACCCAGTACTTC. The encoded protein is CASSWDNWAETQYF. This rearrangement joins TRBV7-9 to TRBJ2-5, with D perhaps matching TRBD1 (6 bases). V lost 8 bases and J 5 bases, leaving 18 bases between the germline ends. The CDR3 is made up of 14 amino acids. The V gene's germline CDR1 is SEHNR and CDR2 FQNEAQ (reference sequence). The whole variable domain, filled in from reference TRBV7-9 and TRBJ2-5, reads DTGVSQNPRHKITKRGQNVTFRCDPISEHNRLYWYRQTLGQGPEFLTYFQNEAQLEKSRLLSDRFSAERPKGSFSTLEIQRTEQGDSAMYLCASSWDNWAETQYFGPGTRLLVL.

The chain recombines TRBV10-3 with TRBJ1-2; TRBD1 agrees at 9 bases. CDR3 length: 17 residues. Germline CDR1 ENHRY, CDR2 SYGVKD. Unmatched junction bases numbered 13, after V lost 4 bases and J lost 4 bases. The CDR3 DNA reads TGTGCCATCAGTGTCTGGACAGGGGCTCCCACCCTCTATGGCTACACCTTC. This codes for CAISVWTGAPTLYGYTF.

The chain has TRBV27 and TRBJ2-7; 7 bases match TRBD2. This CDR3 comprises 14 residues. Germline loops: CDR1 MNHEY, CDR2 SMNVEV (reference sequence). With V trimmed by 3 bases and J by 3 bases, 5 bases remained unmatched. CDR3 in DNA: TGTGCCAGCAGTTTTAAGCGGGAAATCTACGAGCAGTACTTC. This encodes CASSFKREIYEQYF.

The CDR3 region is CASSLGLALNNEQFF. The CDR3 nucleotides are TGTGCCAGCAGCCTGGGACTAGCGCTAAACAATGAGCAGTTCTTC. V usage is TRBV3-1 (or the pseudogene TRBV3-2) and J usage is TRBJ2-1, with 10 bases identical to TRBD2. CDR1 LGHDT and CDR2 YNNKEL come from the germline V gene (reference sequence). The junction had 5 bases not matched to a gene; V was cut back by 4 bases and J by 5 bases. The CDR3 loop spans 15 amino acids.